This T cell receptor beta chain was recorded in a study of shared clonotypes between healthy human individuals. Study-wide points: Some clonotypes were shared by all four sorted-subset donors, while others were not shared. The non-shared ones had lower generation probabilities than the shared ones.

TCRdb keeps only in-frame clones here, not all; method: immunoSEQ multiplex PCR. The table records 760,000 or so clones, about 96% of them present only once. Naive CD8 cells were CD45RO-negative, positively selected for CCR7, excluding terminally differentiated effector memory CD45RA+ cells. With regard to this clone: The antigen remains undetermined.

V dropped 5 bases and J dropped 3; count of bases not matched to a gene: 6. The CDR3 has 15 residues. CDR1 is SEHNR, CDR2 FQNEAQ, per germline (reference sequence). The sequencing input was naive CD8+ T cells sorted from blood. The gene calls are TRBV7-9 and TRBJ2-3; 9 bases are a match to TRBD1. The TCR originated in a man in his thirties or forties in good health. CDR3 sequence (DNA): TGTGCCAGCAGCGTGCGGGACAGGGCTACAGATACGCAGTATTTT. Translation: CASSVRDRATDTQYF.